The 25 T cell receptor beta chains listed next were all sequenced from one sample in a study of control samples from healthy donors and cancer patients (TCRdb year 2020). Libraries were made using the immunoSEQ multiplex PCR assay. Held by TCRdb, this immuneACCESS table contains in-frame sequences only and omits some clones. Under half of the omission traces to an unresolved V gene where checked; the cause of the rest is unknown. The sample contains roughly 95,000 clones, approximately 90% of them found a single time. 0.92% of the sample is in the top ten clones. Material for sequencing was blood. The receptors come from a woman aged 25-40 years in good health.

A single count supports this clone. The genes are TRBV18 and TRBJ1-5; 9 bases align to TRBD1. CDR3 length equals 17 residues. Germline CDR1 is KGHSH and CDR2 is LQKENI. J was trimmed by 0 bases and V by 0 bases; bases with no gene match: 3. The CDR3 here is CASSPPSQGASNQPQHF. DNA for the CDR3: TGTGCCAGCTCACCACCCTCACAGGGGGCTAGCAATCAGCCCCAGCATTTT.

This sequence joins TRBV19 and TRBJ1-1, with D tentatively TRBD1 (6 bases). Trimming pared 2 bases from V and 1 base from J, leaving 11 bases between. From germline, CDR1 is LNHDA and CDR2 SQIVND (reference sequence). The length of the CDR3 is 15 residues. This CDR3 is CASSISARGNTEAFF. The CDR3 DNA is TGTGCCAGTAGTATAAGTGCCAGGGGGAACACTGAAGCTTTCTTT.

This chain connects TRBV6-4 to TRBJ1-4, with D possibly matching TRBD1 (5 bases). The CDR3 is 14 residues long. V lost 0 bases, J lost 13 bases, and 15 bases lay in between. CDR1 MRHNA and CDR2 SNTAGT come from the germline V gene. CDR3 amino acids: CASSDSYNRGRLFF. The DNA for the CDR3 is TGTGCCAGCAGTGACTCGTACAACCGGGGGAGACTGTTTTTT.

This chain joins TRBV25-1 and TRBJ1-1; D ambiguous. The CDR3 is 14 amino acids. CDR1 is MGHDK and CDR2 is SYGVNS in the germline V gene. V was clipped by 7 bases and J by 4 bases, with 16 bases between them. CDR3 bases: TGTGCCAGCACCCGCGGTGGCGCGGGCACTGAAGCTTTCTTT. Amino acid sequence: CASTRGGAGTEAFF.

V is TRBV5-6 and J is TRBJ1-5; maybe TRBD1 (5 bases). Per the germline V gene, CDR1 is SGHDT and CDR2 is YYEEEE. V lost 2 bases and J lost 7, with 13 bases in between. The CDR3 has 14 residues. For the CDR3, the DNA is TGTGCCAGCAGCTTTGGCAGGGAGTACCAGCCCCAGCATTTT. Translating it yields CASSFGREYQPQHF.

The rearrangement joins TRBV19 to TRBJ1-3; no firm D call. V shed 3 bases and J shed 4 bases, with 10 bases lying between them. Per germline, CDR1 LNHDA and CDR2 SQIVND (reference sequence). The CDR3 runs 14 residues. The CDR3 region has the DNA TGTGCCAGTAGTATCAGACCGCCGGGAAACACCATATATTTT. Protein: CASSIRPPGNTIYF. Combining the CDR3 with reference TRBV19 and TRBJ1-3 gives the whole variable domain DGGITQSPKYLFRKEGQNVTLSCEQNLNHDAMYWYRQDPGQGLRLIYYSQIVNDFQKGDIAEGYSVSREKKESFPLTVTSAQKNPTAFYLCASSIRPPGNTIYFGEGSWLTVV.

V is TRBV7-8 and J is TRBJ1-1; perhaps TRBD1 as D (5 bases). The CDR3 contains 14 residues. The germline gives CDR1 SGHVS, CDR2 FQNEAQ. V gave up 5 bases and J gave up 3 bases, with 13 bases separating them. The CDR3 bases are TGTGCCAGCAGCGTTACAAGGGACCACACTGAAGCTTTCTTT. This gives the protein CASSVTRDHTEAFF.

This chain connects TRBV2 to TRBJ2-5, with 7 bases matching TRBD2. The V and J ends lost 3 bases and 5 bases, in that order; junction bases with no gene match: 0. The CDR3 is made up of 12 amino acids. Germline V lookup: CDR1 SNHLY, CDR2 FYNNEI. The CDR3 DNA is TGTGCCAGCAGTGAGGGGGGGGAGACCCAGTACTTC. Residues: CASSEGGETQYF.

The J gene is TRBJ2-1, the V gene TRBV24-1; 7 bases map to TRBD2. This CDR3 spans 14 amino acids. V lost 0 bases to trimming and J lost 9 bases; unmatched junction nucleotides: 4. Germline CDR1 reads KGHDR; CDR2 reads SFDVKD. The CDR3 reads CATSDLSREGEQFF. In DNA, the CDR3 is TGTGCCACCAGTGATTTGAGCAGGGAGGGTGAGCAGTTCTTC.

The chain carries TRBV28 and TRBJ2-2; tentatively, D is TRBD1 or TRBD2 (5 bases each). This CDR3 has 15 amino acids. From germline, CDR1 is MDHEN and CDR2 SYDVKM. V lost 7 bases and J lost 3, with 15 bases in between. CDR3 bases: TGTGCCAGCATCTCTCCCGGGACCGACACCGGGGAGCTGTTTTTT. Protein product: CASISPGTDTGELFF.

This clone has a single count. The chain is built from TRBV2 and TRBJ1-1, with D maybe TRBD1 (5 bases). Germline CDR1 reads SNHLY; CDR2 reads FYNNEI. This CDR3 has 15 residues. Trimming pared 6 bases from V and 1 base from J, leaving 15 bases between. Written as DNA, the CDR3 is TGTGCCAGCAGAGCACCGGGGGGGACGAACACTGAAGCTTTCTTT. Amino acids: CASRAPGGTNTEAFF. The whole variable domain, remainder taken from reference TRBV2 and TRBJ1-1, is EPEVTQTPSHQVTQMGQEVILRCVPISNHLYFYWYRQILGQKVEFLVSFYNNEISEKSEIFDDQFSVERPDGSNFTLKIRSTKLEDSAMYFCASRAPGGTNTEAFFGQGTRLTVV.

The chain employs TRBV30 and TRBJ1-2; D not certain. Germline V gene sequence: CDR1 GTSNPN, CDR2 SVGIG (reference sequence). The V end was cut by 1 base, the J end by 8 bases, with 8 bases between. This CDR3 region has 11 residues. DNA of the CDR3: TGTGCCTGGAGTGAAGGCCTGGGCTACACCTTC. It encodes CAWSEGLGYTF.

V and J are TRBV19 and TRBJ1-4; D is unresolved. This CDR3 has 11 residues. From germline, CDR1 is LNHDA and CDR2 SQIVND (reference sequence). The ends were cut back, 1 base at V and 13 bases at J, with 7 bases in the middle. CDR3 nucleotides: TGTGCCAGTAGTATAGGTCACGTACTGTTTTTT. Translated, it gives CASSIGHVLFF.

The CDR3 loop is CSAIDRAGSYGYTF. The CDR3 nucleotides are TGCAGCGCGATCGACAGGGCGGGAAGCTATGGCTACACCTTC. The chain combines TRBV29-1 with TRBJ1-2; 7 nucleotides agree with TRBD1. V lost 7 bases and J lost 4; bases outside the gene matches: 12. The CDR3 covers 14 residues. Germline lookup yields CDR1 SQVTM and CDR2 ANQGSEA.

This clone is a singleton in its sample. The chain combines TRBV6-5 with TRBJ2-7, with D perhaps TRBD1 (6 bases). The V gene lost 5 bases and the J gene lost 0 bases, with 11 bases spanning the gap. There are 14 residues in the CDR3. Germline lookup yields CDR1 MNHEY and CDR2 SVGAGI. The chain's CDR3 is CASSITDSSYEQYF. The CDR3 coding sequence is TGTGCCAGCAGTATCACGGACAGCTCCTACGAGCAGTACTTC.

This clone was observed a few times. The chain has TRBV27 and TRBJ2-7, with D perhaps assigned TRBD1 or TRBD2 (7 bases each). Germline assignment: CDR1 MNHEY and CDR2 SMNVEV (reference sequence). Between the trimmed V and J ends, which lost 6 bases and 4 bases, there was a span of 19 bases. The CDR3 sequence is 15 residues long. CDR3 in amino acids: CASRNQGGGRYEQYF. CDR3 in DNA: TGTGCCAGCAGAAACCAGGGAGGGGGCAGATACGAGCAGTACTTC.

The chain employs TRBV5-6 and TRBJ1-2; 10 bases match TRBD1. Per the germline V gene, CDR1 is SGHDT and CDR2 is YYEEEE. The V segment lost 4 bases and the J segment 0 bases; nucleotides outside the gene matches: 12. The CDR3 extends over 18 amino acids. CDR3 region: CASSQIRDRGESNYGYTF. The CDR3 DNA is TGTGCCAGCAGCCAAATCCGGGACAGGGGCGAATCTAACTATGGCTACACCTTC.

This chain links TRBV14 with TRBJ2-7, with 11 bases identical to TRBD2. CDR3 length equals 17 residues. Germline V gene data show CDR1 as SGHDN and CDR2 as FVKESK. V dropped 5 bases and J dropped 4; count of bases not matched to a gene: 13. CDR3 bases: TGTGCCAGCAGCTTTAGCGGGAGGGCCCCCCGGCTGTACGAGCAGTACTTC. Translated, it gives CASSFSGRAPRLYEQYF.

This rearrangement joins TRBV27 to TRBJ1-2; TRBD1 is a possible D gene (6 bases). This CDR3 has 14 amino acids. Germline V gene data show CDR1 as MNHEY and CDR2 as SMNVEV (reference sequence). V was trimmed by 6 bases and J by 0 bases, leaving 11 bases between them. The CDR3 loop is CASSRTETNYGYTF. DNA for the CDR3: TGTGCCAGCAGCCGGACAGAGACTAACTATGGCTACACCTTC.

V gene TRBV5-5 combines with J gene TRBJ2-1; TRBD2 might be the D (6 bases). The CDR3 is made up of 12 amino acids. Germline CDR1 is SGHKS and CDR2 is YYEKEE (reference sequence). V gave up 0 bases and J gave up 15 bases, with 13 bases separating them. CDR3 nucleotides: TGTGCCAGCAGCTTGGCTGCGGGGTCGGGGTTCTTC. This sequence encodes CASSLAAGSGFF. Full variable domain (missing parts from reference TRBV5-5 and TRBJ2-1): DAGVTQSPTHLIKTRGQQVTLRCSPISGHKSVSWYQQVLGQGPQFIFQYYEKEERGRGNFPDRFSARQFPNYSSELNVNALLLGDSALYLCASSLAAGSGFFGPGTRLTVL.

J is TRBJ2-1 and V is TRBV10-2; 10 bases map to TRBD2. The trim removed 4 bases at V and 4 bases at J, leaving 7 bases unmatched. The CDR3 has 16 amino acids. Germline V gives CDR1 WSHSY, CDR2 SAAADI. In nucleotides, the CDR3 is TGCGCCAGCAGTGGTTCTCGGACTAGCGGTTACAATGAGCAGTTCTTC. As protein: CASSGSRTSGYNEQFF.

V and J are TRBV5-4 and TRBJ2-7, with a possible D match to TRBD1 (5 bases). V was shortened by 0 bases and J by 0 bases, with 10 bases between the two germline ends. Germline values: CDR1 SGHNT, CDR2 YYREEE (reference sequence). CDR3 length: 15 residues. The CDR3, as DNA: TGTGCCAGCAGCTTGGGGGGCCAGGCCTCCTACGAGCAGTACTTC. Protein: CASSLGGQASYEQYF. Using reference TRBV5-4 and TRBJ2-7 for the parts outside the CDR3, the full variable domain is ETGVTQSPTHLIKTRGQQVTLRCSSQSGHNTVSWYQQALGQGPQFIFQYYREEENGRGNFPPRFSGLQFPNYSSELNVNALELDDSALYLCASSLGGQASYEQYFGPGTRLTVT.

The chain combines TRBV2 with TRBJ1-1; D remains ambiguous. Trimming removed 6 bases from V and 7 bases from J, with 6 bases in between. The CDR3 totals 10 residues. Germline CDR1 is SNHLY and CDR2 is FYNNEI. In DNA form, the CDR3 reads TGTGCCAGCAGCAAAGTTGAAGCTTTCTTT. Encoded protein: CASSKVEAFF.

The genes are TRBV29-1 and TRBJ2-1; TRBD1 or TRBD2 may be the D gene (6 bases each). The CDR3 covers 17 residues. V lost 7 bases to trimming and J lost 2 bases, with 24 bases between them. The germline gives CDR1 SQVTM, CDR2 ANQGSEA. The DNA for the CDR3 is TGCAGCGGCCAAGGGGGGCGCGAGACTGGGGCCTACAATGAGCAGTTCTTC. Its protein product is CSGQGGRETGAYNEQFF.

This clone appeared once. The genes are TRBV10-1 and TRBJ1-1; D uncertain. This CDR3 spans 11 amino acids. Germline V gives CDR1 WNHNN, CDR2 SYGVQD (reference sequence). V was clipped by 4 bases and J by 5 bases, with 5 bases between them. The DNA for the CDR3 is TGCGCCAGCAGTGGAGAGACTGAAGCTTTCTTT. Residues: CASSGETEAFF.